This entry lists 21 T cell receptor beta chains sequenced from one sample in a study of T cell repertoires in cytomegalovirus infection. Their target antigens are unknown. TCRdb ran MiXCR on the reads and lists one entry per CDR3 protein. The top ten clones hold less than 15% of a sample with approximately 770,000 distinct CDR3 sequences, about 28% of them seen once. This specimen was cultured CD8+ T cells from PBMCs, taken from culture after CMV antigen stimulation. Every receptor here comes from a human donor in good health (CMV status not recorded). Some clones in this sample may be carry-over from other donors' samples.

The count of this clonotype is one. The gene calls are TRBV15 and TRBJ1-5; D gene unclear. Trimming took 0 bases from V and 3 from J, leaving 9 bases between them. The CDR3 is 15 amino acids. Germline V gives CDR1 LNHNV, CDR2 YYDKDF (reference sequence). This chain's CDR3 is CATSRDRYFNQPQHF. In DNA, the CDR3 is TGTGCCACCAGCAGAGATCGTTATTTCAATCAGCCCCAGCATTTT.

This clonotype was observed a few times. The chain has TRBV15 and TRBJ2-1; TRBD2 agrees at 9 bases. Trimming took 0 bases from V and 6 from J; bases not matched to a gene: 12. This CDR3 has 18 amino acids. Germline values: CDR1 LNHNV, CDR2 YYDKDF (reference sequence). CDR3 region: CATSRDWGAGGQGNEQFF. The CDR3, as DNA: TGTGCCACCAGCAGAGATTGGGGGGCGGGGGGGCAGGGCAATGAGCAGTTCTTC.

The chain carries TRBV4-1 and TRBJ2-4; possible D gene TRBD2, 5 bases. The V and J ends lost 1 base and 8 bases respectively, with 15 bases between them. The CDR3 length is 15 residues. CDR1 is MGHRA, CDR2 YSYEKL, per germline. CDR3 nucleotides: TGCGCCAGCAGCCAAGGAGTTATGGGAGAGGACATTCAGTACTTC. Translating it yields CASSQGVMGEDIQYF.

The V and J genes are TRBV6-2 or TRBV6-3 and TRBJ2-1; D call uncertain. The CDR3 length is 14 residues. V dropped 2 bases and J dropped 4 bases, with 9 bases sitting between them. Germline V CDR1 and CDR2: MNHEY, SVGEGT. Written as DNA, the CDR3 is TGTGCCAGCAGTTACCGCCTCGAATACAATGAGCAGTTCTTC. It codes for CASSYRLEYNEQFF.

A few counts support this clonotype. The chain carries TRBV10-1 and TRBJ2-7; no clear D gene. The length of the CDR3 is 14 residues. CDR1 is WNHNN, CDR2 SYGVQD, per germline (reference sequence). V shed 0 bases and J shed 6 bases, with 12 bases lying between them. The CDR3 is CASSESKHLGEQYF. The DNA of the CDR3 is TGCGCCAGCAGTGAGTCGAAACACCTCGGCGAGCAGTACTTC.

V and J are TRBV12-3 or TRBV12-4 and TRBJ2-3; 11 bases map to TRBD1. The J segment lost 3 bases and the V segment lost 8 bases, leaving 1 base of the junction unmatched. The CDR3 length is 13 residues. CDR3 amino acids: CASGQGATDTQYF. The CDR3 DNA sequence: TGTGCCAGCGGACAGGGGGCGACAGATACGCAGTATTTT.

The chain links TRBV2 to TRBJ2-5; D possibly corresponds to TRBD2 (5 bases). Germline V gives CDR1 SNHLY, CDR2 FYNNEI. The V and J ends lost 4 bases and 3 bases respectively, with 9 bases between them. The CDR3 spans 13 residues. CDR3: CASSGVGEETQYF. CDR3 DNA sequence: TGTGCCAGCAGTGGAGTCGGGGAAGAGACCCAGTACTTC.

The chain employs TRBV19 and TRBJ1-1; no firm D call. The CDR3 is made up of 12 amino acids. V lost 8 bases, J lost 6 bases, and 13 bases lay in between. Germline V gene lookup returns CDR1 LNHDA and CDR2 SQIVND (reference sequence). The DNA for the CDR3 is TGTGCCAGTGGCGGCGGTAGGGCTGAAGCTTTCTTT. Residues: CASGGGRAEAFF.

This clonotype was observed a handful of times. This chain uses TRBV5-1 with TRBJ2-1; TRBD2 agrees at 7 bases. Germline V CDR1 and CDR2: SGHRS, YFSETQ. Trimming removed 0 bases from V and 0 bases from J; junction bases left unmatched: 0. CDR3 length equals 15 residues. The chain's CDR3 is CASSLGEGSYNEQFF. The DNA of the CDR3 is TGCGCCAGCAGCTTGGGGGAGGGCTCCTACAATGAGCAGTTCTTC.

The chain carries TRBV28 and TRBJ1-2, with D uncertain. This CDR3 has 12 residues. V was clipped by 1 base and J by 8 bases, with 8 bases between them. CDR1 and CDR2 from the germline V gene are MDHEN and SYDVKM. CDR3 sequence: CASSLSNNGYTF. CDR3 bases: TGTGCCAGCAGTTTATCGAACAACGGCTACACCTTC.

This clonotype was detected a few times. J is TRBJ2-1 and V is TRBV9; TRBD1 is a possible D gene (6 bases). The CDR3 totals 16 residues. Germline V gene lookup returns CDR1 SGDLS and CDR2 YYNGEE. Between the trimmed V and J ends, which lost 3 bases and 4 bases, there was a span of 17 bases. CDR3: CASSAIGQRLYNEQFF. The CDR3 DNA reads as TGTGCCAGCAGCGCCATCGGACAGAGACTTTACAATGAGCAGTTCTTC.

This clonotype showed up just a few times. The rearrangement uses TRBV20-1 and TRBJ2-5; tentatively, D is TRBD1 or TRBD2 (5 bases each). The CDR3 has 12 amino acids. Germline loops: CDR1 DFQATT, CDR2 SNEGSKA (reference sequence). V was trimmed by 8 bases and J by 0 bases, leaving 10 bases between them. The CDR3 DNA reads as TGCAGTTCCTGGGACCACCAAGAGACCCAGTACTTC. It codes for CSSWDHQETQYF.

The CDR3 loop is CASSYSFSGSNSPLHF. CDR3 nucleotide sequence: TGTGCCAGCAGTTACTCGTTTTCAGGGAGTAATTCACCCCTCCACTTT. V is TRBV6-6 and J is TRBJ1-6; D is possibly TRBD1 (5 bases). CDR3 length: 16 residues. V was cut by 0 bases and J by 6 bases, with 12 bases left in between. The germline gives CDR1 MNHNY, CDR2 SVGAGI (reference sequence).

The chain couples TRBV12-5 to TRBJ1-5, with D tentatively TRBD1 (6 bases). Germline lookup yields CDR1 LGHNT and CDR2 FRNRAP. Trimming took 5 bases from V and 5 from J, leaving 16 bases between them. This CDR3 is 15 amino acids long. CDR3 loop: CASGPTDRPDQPQHF. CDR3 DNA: TGTGCTAGTGGTCCGACGGACAGACCAGATCAGCCCCAGCATTTT.

For the CDR3, the DNA is TGTGCCAGCAGTGGAGGGACAGGGGACCCACATGGGCACCAGCATTTT. The encoded protein is CASSGGTGDPHGHQHF. The chain carries TRBV12-3 or TRBV12-4 and TRBJ1-5, with 10 bases aligning to TRBD1. The CDR3 spans 16 residues. V dropped 5 bases and J dropped 12; count of bases not matched to a gene: 16.

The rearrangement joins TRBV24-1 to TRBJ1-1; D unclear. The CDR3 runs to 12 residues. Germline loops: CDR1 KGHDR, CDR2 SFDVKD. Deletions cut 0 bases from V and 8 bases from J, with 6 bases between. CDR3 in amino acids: CATSDLGFEAFF. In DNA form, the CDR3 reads TGTGCCACCAGTGATTTGGGGTTCGAAGCTTTCTTT.

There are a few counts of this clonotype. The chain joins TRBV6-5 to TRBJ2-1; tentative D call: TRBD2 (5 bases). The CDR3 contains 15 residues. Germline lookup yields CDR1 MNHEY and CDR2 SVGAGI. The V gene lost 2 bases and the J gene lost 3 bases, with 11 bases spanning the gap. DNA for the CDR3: TGTGCCAGCAGTTACCCTCGTGGGAGCTACAATGAGCAGTTCTTC. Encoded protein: CASSYPRGSYNEQFF.

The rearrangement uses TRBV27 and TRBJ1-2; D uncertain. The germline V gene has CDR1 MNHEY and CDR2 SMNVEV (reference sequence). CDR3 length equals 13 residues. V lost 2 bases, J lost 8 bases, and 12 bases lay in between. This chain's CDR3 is CASSLGPPGGYTF. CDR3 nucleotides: TGTGCCAGCAGTTTAGGACCCCCCGGGGGCTACACCTTC.

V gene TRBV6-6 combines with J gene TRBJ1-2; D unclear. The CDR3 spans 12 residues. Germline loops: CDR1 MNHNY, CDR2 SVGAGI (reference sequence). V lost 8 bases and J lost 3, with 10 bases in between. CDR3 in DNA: TGTGCCAGCGAGCGCGAAGACTATGGCTACACCTTC. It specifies CASEREDYGYTF.

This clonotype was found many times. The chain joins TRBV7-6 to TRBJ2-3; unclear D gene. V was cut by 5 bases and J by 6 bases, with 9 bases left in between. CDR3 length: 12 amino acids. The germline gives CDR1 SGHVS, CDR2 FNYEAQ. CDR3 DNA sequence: TGTGCCAGCAGCCCCGCCGGGGATACGCAGTATTTT. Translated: CASSPAGDTQYF. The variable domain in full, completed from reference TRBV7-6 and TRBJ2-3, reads GAGVSQSPRYKVTKRGQDVALRCDPISGHVSLYWYRQALGQGPEFLTYFNYEAQQDKSGLPNDRFSAERPEGSISTLTIQRTEQRDSAMYRCASSPAGDTQYFGPGTRLTVL.

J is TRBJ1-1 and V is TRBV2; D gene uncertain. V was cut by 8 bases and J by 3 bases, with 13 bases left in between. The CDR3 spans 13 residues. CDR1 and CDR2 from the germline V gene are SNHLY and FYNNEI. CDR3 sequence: CASPGRRDTEAFF. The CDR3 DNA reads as TGTGCCAGCCCAGGACGTAGGGACACTGAAGCTTTCTTT.